The source of this T cell receptor beta chain is a study of patients and donors after allogeneic stem cell transplantation. Per germline, CDR1 DFQATT and CDR2 SNEGSKA (reference sequence). V gave up 2 bases and J gave up 4 bases; unmatched junction bases: 4. This CDR3 spans 14 amino acids. TCRdb analysed the RT-PCR reads with MiXCR anew, one entry per CDR3 protein. The table includes hundreds of thousands of distinct CDR3 sequences, more than 35% detected once. Material for sequencing was blood, either unsorted or a sorted T cell fraction (not recorded which). The chain has TRBV20-1 and TRBJ1-5; 8 nucleotides align to TRBD1. This clonotype was sampled from a human donor who was either an allogeneic HSCT recipient or a stem cell or donor lymphocyte infusion donor (not recorded which). It is not recorded whose cells these are; they may come from a transplant donor. The CDR3 sequence: CSARRQGANQPQHF. In DNA form, the CDR3 reads TGCAGTGCTAGACGCCAGGGGGCAAATCAGCCCCAGCATTTT.